This T cell receptor beta chain was captured in a study of shared clonotypes between healthy human individuals. Using immunoSEQ multiplex PCR, the repertoire was profiled, and TCRdb retains in-frame clones only, with some absent. This sample has some 2.3 million clones, with roughly 93% found just once. Germline CDR1 and CDR2: SGHDN and FVKESK. The length of the CDR3 is 13 residues. The ends were cut back, 3 bases at V and 4 bases at J, with 9 bases in the middle. Points on this clone: The identical CDR3 is also encoded by other nucleotide sequences in the sample.

Input material: naive CD4+ T cells from PBMCs. The subset was: CD45RA+ positively selected. The receptor was isolated from a man younger than 30 in good health. Some clones in this sample may be carry-over from other donors' samples. V usage is TRBV14 and J usage is TRBJ2-5; D is tentatively TRBD1 or TRBD2 (5 bases each). CDR3 residues: CASSHSGTETQYF. The DNA of the CDR3 is TGTGCCAGCAGCCATTCAGGGACAGAGACCCAGTACTTC.